This entry lists 10 T cell receptor beta chains sequenced from one sample in a study of T cell clonality in common variable immunodeficiency. Sequencing was performed with immunoSEQ multiplex PCR; in TCRdb, only in-frame clones are kept and a portion is missing. The sample lists approximately 58,000 clones, none appearing once, the ten largest making up 5.4%. Sequencing input: peripheral blood mononuclear cells. All receptors derive from a person aged 18-70 years in good health.

This clone has at least ten counts. The read gets to within 3 residues of the CDR3 end, and the germline J gene fills in the rest. This chain uses TRBV20-1 with TRBJ2-1; D gene unclear. Germline V gives CDR1 DFQATT, CDR2 SNEGSKA (reference sequence). Trimming removed 0 bases from V and 5 bases from J, with 14 bases in between. The CDR3 is 15 amino acids. This chain's CDR3 is CSARDPGTPNNEQFF. The CDR3 DNA, read in part, is TGCAGTGCTAGAGATCCGGGTACACCTAACAATGAG.

This clone was seen at least ten times. The CDR3 goes on 3 residues after the read ends, and that part is filled in from the germline J gene. The gene calls are TRBV6-4 and TRBJ1-2, with D perhaps matching TRBD1 (6 bases). Trimming shortened V by 6 bases and J by 4 bases, and 12 bases separated the two germline ends. CDR1 and CDR2 (germline): MRHNA, SNTAGT. The CDR3 is 13 residues long. Incomplete CDR3 DNA: TGTGCCAGCAGAGGCTTGGGGGCCTATGGC. It translates to CASRGLGAYG. The entire CDR3 protein is CASRGLGAYGYTF.

This clone was found many times. The read is 3 residues too short to cover the CDR3 end, so that end is filled in from the germline J gene. The chain carries TRBV20-1 and TRBJ1-5; D is unresolved. This CDR3 region has 13 residues. CDR1 is DFQATT and CDR2 is SNEGSKA in the germline V gene (reference sequence). V was pared by 4 bases and J by 3 bases, with 10 bases between. CDR3 residues: CSAISGTNQPQHF. The CDR3 DNA, read in part, is TGCAGTGCTATAAGCGGAACCAATCAGCCC.

There are many counts of this clone. The read stops 3 residues short of the end of the CDR3; the missing end is completed from the germline J gene. The chain employs TRBV20-1 and TRBJ2-1; D is perhaps TRBD1 (6 bases). Trimming left V 0 bases short and J 4 bases short, with 10 bases between. Germline V gene data show CDR1 as DFQATT and CDR2 as SNEGSKA (reference sequence). The CDR3 runs to 14 residues. CDR3 DNA, as far as it was read: TGCAGTGCTAGAGAGGGGGCCCCATACAATGAG. The encoded protein is CSAREGAPYNE. The full-length CDR3 reads as CSAREGAPYNEQFF.

The table lists this clone with many counts. The read comes to an end 3 residues before the CDR3 does, leaving the germline J gene to fill in the end. The V call is TRBV20-1, the J call TRBJ2-5; 11 nucleotides line up with TRBD2. This CDR3 comprises 14 residues. V was pared by 6 bases and J by 5 bases, with 8 bases of the junction left unmatched. CDR1 is DFQATT, CDR2 SNEGSKA, per germline (reference sequence). The CDR3 sequence: CSARLAGRQETQYF. The CDR3 bases that were read are TGCAGTGCAAGACTAGCGGGAAGGCAGGAGACC.

This clone has only a few counts. The read stops 3 residues short of the end of the CDR3; the missing end is completed from the germline J gene. Other DNA sequences in the same sample also yield this CDR3. This chain connects TRBV20-1 to TRBJ1-4; no clear D gene. This CDR3 comprises 13 residues. The germline V gene has CDR1 DFQATT and CDR2 SNEGSKA (reference sequence). Between the trimmed V and J ends, which lost 3 bases and 5 bases, there was a span of 10 bases. CDR3 bases read: TGCAGTGCTAGCAGGCCTACCAATGAAAAA. Protein product: CSASRPTNEK. The whole CDR3 sequence reads CSASRPTNEKLFF.

This clone was counted only a few times. The CDR3 end is not reached by the read, which stops 3 residues before it; the germline J gene fills it in. V gene TRBV10-2 combines with J gene TRBJ2-7, with D tentatively TRBD1 (6 bases). V was cut by 7 bases and J by 6 bases, with 13 bases left in between. The length of the CDR3 is 12 residues. The V gene's germline CDR1 is WSHSY and CDR2 SAAADI. The chain's CDR3 is CASISQGFEQYF. The CDR3 DNA, read in part, is TGCGCCAGCATTTCTCAGGGGTTCGAG.

This clone was picked up many times. The CDR3 protein is CASSHGTTPETQYF. The covered CDR3 bases are TGTGCCAGCAGCCACGGGACTACACCAGAGACC. V gene TRBV14 combines with J gene TRBJ2-5; the match to TRBD2 covers 7 bases. The read comes to an end 3 residues before the CDR3 does, leaving the germline J gene to fill in the end. Germline V gene lookup returns CDR1 SGHDN and CDR2 FVKESK. Trimming removed 3 bases from V and 4 bases from J; junction bases left unmatched: 5. CDR3 length equals 14 residues.

Many counts were recorded for this clone. The read terminates 3 residues ahead of where the CDR3 ends, so the germline J gene completes it. The rearrangement joins TRBV5-6 to TRBJ2-7; D may be TRBD1 (5 bases). Germline V CDR1 and CDR2: SGHDT, YYEEEE. The CDR3 loop spans 12 amino acids. Trimming cost V 1 base and J 3 bases, with 5 bases left between them. CDR3 loop: CASSLQGYEQYF. CDR3 bases read: TGTGCCAGCAGCTTGCAGGGCTACGAG.

This clone was observed at least ten times. Coverage ceases 3 residues before the CDR3 finishes, and the germline J gene fills in the end. The chain combines TRBV10-3 with TRBJ1-1; D is possibly TRBD1 (6 bases). Germline CDR1 ENHRY, CDR2 SYGVKD. With 6 bases removed from V and 5 bases from J, the gap between germline ends came to 13 bases. CDR3 length equals 13 residues. The CDR3 DNA, read in part, is TGTGCCATCAGGCAGGGGTTGGGTACTGAA. It yields the protein CAIRQGLGTE. The whole CDR3 reads CAIRQGLGTEAFF.